The clone carrying this T cell receptor (beta chain) was seen at least ten times. Its antigen is as yet unknown. Over 170 million TCR-beta sequences (from 15-18 subjects) were yielded by each sequencing run. A single record per CDR3 protein comes from TCRdb applying MiXCR to the 5' RACE reads. The sample contains over 60,000 distinct CDR3 sequences, 4% to 5.5% of which appear only once. This CDR3 has 14 residues. Germline V lookup: CDR1 LGHNA, CDR2 YSLEER. The V end lost 6 bases, the J end lost 5 bases, and 16 bases lay between the germline ends. This sample is drawn from a study of neurological immune-mediated disorders. Study results and limitations: None of the CDR3 amino acid sequences of expanded clones were shared across subjects, and this suggested private repertoires in all groups.

This clonotype originated in a woman aged 50 to 60 with multiple sclerosis. Sequencing input: PBMCs. The genes are TRBV4-3 and TRBJ2-5, with D perhaps assigned TRBD1 or TRBD2 (5 bases each). The CDR3 nucleotides read TGCGCCAGCAGTCGTAGACAGACGGGGGAGACCCAGTACTTC. Translation: CASSRRQTGETQYF.